One and the same sample provided the 30 T cell receptor beta chains below, sequenced in a study of T cell responses to AZD1222 COVID-19 vaccine. Repertoires were generated with immunoSEQ multiplex PCR, while TCRdb's copy carries only in-frame clones and drops some. The sample contains around 61,000 clones, approximately 83% of which appear only once. The source material was peripheral blood, sampled on day 0 of AZD1222 vaccination. The receptors here all came from an adult in good health.

The rearrangement uses TRBV27 and TRBJ2-1; maybe TRBD1 (7 bases). Germline CDR1 reads MNHEY; CDR2 reads SMNVEV (reference sequence). This CDR3 region has 15 residues. With 8 bases removed from V and 6 bases from J, the gap between germline ends came to 20 bases. CDR3 sequence reads: CASLRPGGRFNEQFF. In DNA form, the CDR3 reads TGTGCCAGCCTTAGGCCAGGGGGGCGTTTCAATGAGCAGTTCTTC.

This clone was seen just once. This chain links TRBV9 with TRBJ2-3, with a weak D call TRBD2 (6 bases). Germline CDR1 is SGDLS and CDR2 is YYNGEE. This CDR3 is built from 16 residues. The V gene lost 0 bases and the J gene lost 0 bases, with 11 bases spanning the gap. This CDR3 is CASSVVVAGSTDTQYF. The CDR3, as DNA: TGTGCCAGCAGCGTAGTAGTGGCGGGGAGCACAGATACGCAGTATTTT.

As DNA, the CDR3 is TGTGCCAGTAGTCAATTTCGCAATGAGCAGTTCTTC. Its protein product is CASSQFRNEQFF. V is TRBV19 and J is TRBJ2-1; D unresolved. V was trimmed by 5 bases and J by 6 bases, leaving 8 bases between them. Germline CDR1 and CDR2: LNHDA and SQIVND (reference sequence). The CDR3 contains 12 residues.

This rearrangement joins TRBV27 to TRBJ1-2, with 9 bases matching TRBD1. CDR1 and CDR2 from the germline V gene are MNHEY and SMNVEV (reference sequence). J was trimmed by 6 bases and V by 3 bases; bases with no gene match: 2. The CDR3 sequence is 13 residues long. The CDR3 is CASSLTGGDGYTF. The DNA of the CDR3 is TGTGCCAGCAGTTTGACAGGGGGAGATGGCTACACCTTC.

The gene calls are TRBV5-6 and TRBJ1-2, with D unclear. The CDR3 is made up of 13 amino acids. V shed 1 base and J shed 5 bases, with 9 bases lying between them. Per the germline V gene, CDR1 is SGHDT and CDR2 is YYEEEE. The DNA for the CDR3 is TGTGCCAGCAGCTTGATTTCTCGTTATGGCTACACCTTC. As protein: CASSLISRYGYTF.

V usage is TRBV5-6 and J usage is TRBJ2-7; D possibly corresponds to TRBD1 (6 bases). CDR3 length equals 13 residues. With 2 bases removed from V and 5 bases from J, the gap between germline ends came to 11 bases. Germline V gene data show CDR1 as SGHDT and CDR2 as YYEEEE. The CDR3 is CASSFGRGNEQYF. The DNA for the CDR3 is TGTGCCAGCAGCTTCGGCAGGGGAAACGAGCAGTACTTC. Using reference TRBV5-6 and TRBJ2-7 for the parts outside the CDR3, the full variable domain is DAGVTQSPTHLIKTRGQQVTLRCSPKSGHDTVSWYQQALGQGPQFIFQYYEEEERQRGNFPDRFSGHQFPNYSSELNVNALLLGDSALYLCASSFGRGNEQYFGPGTRLTVT.

The rearrangement links TRBV5-4 to TRBJ1-3, with D unclear. This CDR3 is 15 amino acids long. Germline CDR1 and CDR2: SGHNT and YYREEE (reference sequence). Trimming pared 4 bases from V and 0 bases from J, leaving 11 bases between. CDR3 residues: CASSDGSYSGNTIYF. The CDR3 DNA reads TGTGCCAGCAGCGACGGATCGTACTCTGGAAACACCATATATTTT.

The DNA of the CDR3 is TGTGCCAGCAGTCACTCAAGGGGGCTAAGCACCGGGGAGCTGTTTTTT. Translating it yields CASSHSRGLSTGELFF. This chain connects TRBV5-5 to TRBJ2-2, with TRBD1 identical over 7 bases. There are 16 residues in the CDR3. After removal of 5 bases from V and 4 bases from J, the junction contained 11 bases not matched to a gene. Germline-derived CDR1 and CDR2 are SGHKS and YYEKEE (reference sequence). The full variable domain, in which reference TRBV5-5 and TRBJ2-2 provide the parts outside the CDR3, is DAGVTQSPTHLIKTRGQQVTLRCSPISGHKSVSWYQQVLGQGPQFIFQYYEKEERGRGNFPDRFSARQFPNYSSELNVNALLLGDSALYLCASSHSRGLSTGELFFGEGSRLTVL.

The chain joins TRBV5-5 to TRBJ2-7; 8 nucleotides align to TRBD2. There are 15 residues in the CDR3. The V gene end was trimmed by 3 bases and the J gene end by 3 bases; junction bases not matched to a gene: 8. From germline, CDR1 is SGHKS and CDR2 YYEKEE (reference sequence). The CDR3 protein is CASSSRRAGVYEQYF. The CDR3 DNA reads TGTGCCAGCAGCTCCAGGAGAGCGGGGGTCTACGAGCAGTACTTC. Combining the CDR3 with reference TRBV5-5 and TRBJ2-7 gives the whole variable domain DAGVTQSPTHLIKTRGQQVTLRCSPISGHKSVSWYQQVLGQGPQFIFQYYEKEERGRGNFPDRFSARQFPNYSSELNVNALLLGDSALYLCASSSRRAGVYEQYFGPGTRLTVT.

This clone has a single count. The genes are TRBV27 and TRBJ2-5; TRBD2 matches 13 bases. Germline V gives CDR1 MNHEY, CDR2 SMNVEV (reference sequence). The CDR3 covers 17 residues. V shed 4 bases, J shed 1 base, and the junction held 6 bases outside the gene matches. The CDR3 loop reads CASSSVRTSGGQETQYF. The DNA for the CDR3 is TGTGCCAGCAGTTCGGTCCGGACTAGCGGGGGCCAAGAGACCCAGTACTTC.

The V gene is TRBV29-1, the J gene TRBJ2-7; 8 bases line up with TRBD1. The trim removed 4 bases at V and 6 bases at J, leaving 11 bases unmatched. The CDR3 runs 14 residues. CDR1 is SQVTM and CDR2 is ANQGSEA in the germline V gene. The CDR3: CSVGGGTGIGEQYF. The CDR3, as DNA: TGCAGCGTTGGTGGGGGGACAGGTATTGGCGAGCAGTACTTC.

The genes are TRBV3-1 (or the pseudogene TRBV3-2) and TRBJ1-4; D gene uncertain. Trimming stripped 5 bases from V and 6 bases from J, with 10 bases between. There are 13 residues in the CDR3. The germline CDR1 and CDR2 sequences are LGHDT and YNNKEL (reference sequence). The CDR3 loop reads CASSGSPHEKLFF. The CDR3 DNA sequence: TGTGCCAGCAGCGGGAGCCCCCATGAAAAACTGTTTTTT.

The V and J genes are TRBV14 and TRBJ2-2, with 9 bases lining up with TRBD1. The germline CDR1 and CDR2 sequences are SGHDN and FVKESK. This CDR3 has 17 residues. Unmatched junction bases numbered 10, after V lost 3 bases and J lost 5 bases. For the CDR3, the DNA is TGTGCCAGCAGCCAGAAGCTACCCGGGACAGGGACCGGGGAGCTGTTTTTT. It is translated as CASSQKLPGTGTGELFF.

This chain joins TRBV10-1 and TRBJ1-5; D remains ambiguous. Per germline, CDR1 WNHNN and CDR2 SYGVQD (reference sequence). This CDR3 comprises 13 residues. Trimming took off 4 bases at V and 5 bases at J, with 9 bases between the two ends. CDR3 protein: CASSVSGDQPQHF. The CDR3 nucleotides are TGCGCCAGCAGTGTATCCGGGGATCAGCCCCAGCATTTT.

This clone was seen only a few times. This rearrangement joins TRBV10-3 to TRBJ1-6, with D possibly being TRBD1 (5 bases). The V end lost 5 bases, the J end lost 7 bases, and 9 bases lay between the germline ends. The CDR3 extends over 13 amino acids. Germline CDR1 ENHRY, CDR2 SYGVKD. The DNA of the CDR3 is TGTGCCATCAGTACTTCAGGGAATTCACCCCTCCACTTT. This sequence encodes CAISTSGNSPLHF.

This chain links TRBV19 with TRBJ2-7; D call uncertain. Per the germline V gene, CDR1 is LNHDA and CDR2 is SQIVND (reference sequence). The CDR3 consists of 13 residues. V was shortened by 3 bases and J by 1 base, with 7 bases between the two germline ends. The CDR3 bases are TGTGCCAGTAGTATCGGCAAATCCTACGAGCAGTACTTC. It specifies CASSIGKSYEQYF. The variable domain in full, with the rest retrieved from reference TRBV19 and TRBJ2-7, is DGGITQSPKYLFRKEGQNVTLSCEQNLNHDAMYWYRQDPGQGLRLIYYSQIVNDFQKGDIAEGYSVSREKKESFPLTVTSAQKNPTAFYLCASSIGKSYEQYFGPGTRLTVT.

The V call is TRBV6-6, the J call TRBJ1-2; maybe TRBD1 (5 bases). CDR3 length: 14 amino acids. V was clipped by 2 bases and J by 4 bases, with 11 bases between them. Germline V CDR1 and CDR2: MNHNY, SVGAGI (reference sequence). The CDR3 sequence: CASSYGGESYGYTF. CDR3 coding DNA: TGTGCCAGCAGTTACGGAGGGGAATCCTATGGCTACACCTTC.

The rearrangement uses TRBV4-1 and TRBJ1-5, with 7 bases identical to TRBD1. Trimming took 2 bases from V and 3 from J; bases not matched to a gene: 4. Germline V gives CDR1 MGHRA, CDR2 YSYEKL. CDR3 length: 15 amino acids. The CDR3 loop reads CASSQPDRNNQPQHF. DNA of the CDR3: TGCGCCAGCAGCCAACCGGACAGGAACAATCAGCCCCAGCATTTT.

By sample fraction, this clone is medium-sized. CDR3 sequence (DNA): TGTGCCAGCAGCTTAGTGGGACAGGGAGACAATGAGCAGTTCTTC. Translating it yields CASSLVGQGDNEQFF. This chain joins TRBV7-9 and TRBJ2-1; 9 bases match TRBD1. The CDR3 is made up of 15 amino acids. The germline CDR1 and CDR2 sequences are SEHNR and FQNEAQ (reference sequence). Unmatched junction bases numbered 3, after V lost 1 base and J lost 5 bases.

CDR3 residues: CASSLPGGGTGELFF. In nucleotides, the CDR3 is TGTGCCAGCAGCTTGCCTGGCGGTGGCACCGGGGAGCTGTTTTTT. The rearrangement joins TRBV9 to TRBJ2-2; D not resolved. The length of the CDR3 is 15 residues. Germline CDR1 reads SGDLS; CDR2 reads YYNGEE. Trimming took off 4 bases at V and 4 bases at J, with 14 bases between the two ends.

This clone was seen once. The rearrangement uses TRBV19 and TRBJ1-1, with a tentative D call TRBD1 (5 bases). Per germline, CDR1 LNHDA and CDR2 SQIVND (reference sequence). The CDR3 sequence is 14 residues long. Trimming removed 5 bases at V and 1 base at J, with 11 bases between. The CDR3 is CASSPDGQNTEAFF. The DNA of the CDR3 is TGTGCCAGTAGTCCAGACGGACAGAACACTGAAGCTTTCTTT.

The V call is TRBV30, the J call TRBJ2-1; no firm D call. Germline CDR1 GTSNPN, CDR2 SVGIG (reference sequence). The CDR3 sequence is 13 residues long. V was cut by 1 base and J by 8 bases, with 12 bases left in between. This chain's CDR3 is CAWSGSLFDEQFF. The CDR3 DNA follows: TGTGCCTGGAGTGGCTCCCTGTTTGATGAGCAGTTCTTC. Filled out from reference TRBV30 and TRBJ2-1, the complete variable domain reads SQTIHQWPATLVQPVGSPLSLECTVEGTSNPNLYWYRQAAGRGLQLLFYSVGIGQISSEVPQNLSASRPQDRQFILSSKKLLLSDSGFYLCAWSGSLFDEQFFGPGTRLTVL.

The rearrangement links TRBV25-1 to TRBJ2-5, with D maybe TRBD2 (7 bases). Between the trimmed V and J ends, which lost 3 bases and 4 bases, there was a span of 12 bases. CDR1 MGHDK and CDR2 SYGVNS come from the germline V gene. The length of the CDR3 is 14 residues. This CDR3 reads CASSDGGAGETQYF. CDR3 in DNA: TGTGCCAGCAGTGATGGGGGGGCCGGAGAGACCCAGTACTTC.

The V and J genes are TRBV6-6 and TRBJ1-5; D unclear. CDR1 and CDR2 (germline): MNHNY, SVGAGI (reference sequence). The CDR3 contains 14 residues. Trimming removed 6 bases at V and 3 bases at J, with 12 bases between. The CDR3 protein is CASSRTEYNQPQHF. In DNA, the CDR3 is TGTGCCAGCAGCCGGACTGAGTACAATCAGCCCCAGCATTTT.

The chain is built from TRBV28 and TRBJ2-1; the D call may be TRBD1 or TRBD2 (5 bases each). Germline loops: CDR1 MDHEN, CDR2 SYDVKM. This CDR3 spans 14 amino acids. With 11 bases removed from V and 0 bases from J, the gap between germline ends came to 14 bases. The CDR3: CAASGLLSYNEQFF. The CDR3 region has the DNA TGTGCCGCGTCGGGGCTTCTCTCCTACAATGAGCAGTTCTTC.

This chain uses TRBV3-1 (or the pseudogene TRBV3-2) with TRBJ2-7, with D uncertain. The CDR3 has 13 amino acids. V lost 2 bases and J 0 bases, leaving 5 bases between the germline ends. In germline, CDR1 is LGHDT, CDR2 YNNKEL (reference sequence). Written as DNA, the CDR3 is TGTGCCAGCAGCCAACGGCGCTCCTACGAGCAGTACTTC. It encodes CASSQRRSYEQYF.

The rearrangement links TRBV4-2 to TRBJ1-5, with D tentatively TRBD1 (5 bases). CDR3 size: 15 residues. Germline CDR1 LGHNA, CDR2 YNFKEQ. The V end lost 3 bases, the J end lost 4 bases, and 13 bases lay between the germline ends. This CDR3 is CASSHSQQENQPQHF. CDR3 nucleotide sequence: TGTGCCAGCAGCCATAGCCAACAGGAGAATCAGCCCCAGCATTTT.

This chain uses TRBV6-5 with TRBJ2-7; 9 nucleotides match TRBD1. The CDR3 has 15 amino acids. V lost 0 bases, J lost 3 bases, and 3 bases stayed unmatched. Germline V lookup: CDR1 MNHEY, CDR2 SVGAGI. CDR3 in DNA: TGTGCCAGCAGTTACTCTCCGGGACAGGGCTACGAGCAGTACTTC. This codes for CASSYSPGQGYEQYF.

The J gene is TRBJ2-7, the V gene TRBV5-1; D may be TRBD1 (6 bases). The CDR3 covers 15 residues. The germline gives CDR1 SGHRS, CDR2 YFSETQ. V shed 0 bases and J shed 5 bases, with 15 bases lying between them. This CDR3 reads CASSLDRDGFHEQYF. Written as DNA, the CDR3 is TGCGCCAGCAGCTTGGACAGGGACGGTTTTCACGAGCAGTACTTC.

The rearrangement links TRBV29-1 to TRBJ2-2, with D possibly being TRBD1 (5 bases). The V end lost 6 bases, the J end lost 3 bases, and 11 bases lay between the germline ends. This CDR3 contains 13 residues. The germline V gene has CDR1 SQVTM and CDR2 ANQGSEA. The CDR3 loop is CSVLTVYTGELFF. CDR3 in DNA: TGCAGCGTGTTGACAGTATACACCGGGGAGCTGTTTTTT.